What follows are 14 T cell receptor beta chains derived from one specimen sequenced in a study of blood T cell repertoires in COVID-19. The assay was immunoSEQ multiplex PCR, and TCRdb's table has in-frame clones only and misses some. The profile shows under 300,000 clones, about four fifths of them singletons. Input material: peripheral blood. The origin of the receptors is a man in his forties or fifties with acute or convalescent COVID-19.

The chain recombines TRBV5-4 with TRBJ1-2, with D possibly being TRBD1 (5 bases). The length of the CDR3 is 13 residues. Germline CDR1 reads SGHNT; CDR2 reads YYREEE (reference sequence). The V end was cut by 0 bases, the J end by 9 bases, with 12 bases between. CDR3 DNA: TGTGCCAGCAGCTTGGAAGCAGGGCAGAGCTACACCTTC. It specifies CASSLEAGQSYTF.

As concerns this clone: At one of its ends the junction is not consistent with the germline gene, which may arise from a read error. The chain combines TRBV7-7 with TRBJ2-5; 9 nucleotides agree with TRBD2. The germline gives CDR1 SSHAT, CDR2 FNYEAQ (reference sequence). The CDR3 has 16 amino acids. The CDR3 DNA is TGTGCTAGCAGCAGAGTGGCTAGCGGGAACCAAGAGACCCAGTACTTC. Protein product: CASSRVASGNQETQYF.

This clone showed up just a few times. The rearrangement uses TRBV6-5 and TRBJ1-2; TRBD1 is a possible D gene (6 bases). Trimming removed 1 base at V and 9 bases at J, with 21 bases between. CDR3 length equals 16 residues. From germline, CDR1 is MNHEY and CDR2 SVGAGI. The chain's CDR3 is CASSYWPEQGPRSYTF. CDR3 DNA: TGTGCCAGCAGTTACTGGCCAGAACAGGGACCCAGAAGCTACACCTTC.

The chain couples TRBV7-2 to TRBJ1-3; 7 nucleotides line up with TRBD1. The CDR3 is 15 residues long. Germline V gives CDR1 SGHTA, CDR2 FQGNSA. V gave up 5 bases and J gave up 2 bases; unmatched junction bases: 6. CDR3 protein: CASSPRQGPGNTIYF. CDR3 coding DNA: TGTGCCAGCAGCCCCCGACAGGGTCCTGGAAACACCATATATTTT.

The J gene is TRBJ2-2, the V gene TRBV9; D may be TRBD2 (5 bases). V was pared by 0 bases and J by 3 bases, with 12 bases between. This CDR3 is 16 amino acids long. Looked up from germline, CDR1 is SGDLS and CDR2 is YYNGEE. The CDR3 DNA follows: TGTGCCAGCAGCGTAGCCTCTAGCAGTTACACCGGGGAGCTGTTTTTT. Protein: CASSVASSSYTGELFF. The entire variable domain, with the rest obtained from reference TRBV9 and TRBJ2-2, is as follows: DSGVTQTPKHLITATGQRVTLRCSPRSGDLSVYWYQQSLDQGLQFLIQYYNGEERAKGNILERFSAQQFPDLHSELNLSSLELGDSALYFCASSVASSSYTGELFFGEGSRLTVL.

The chain carries TRBV24-1 and TRBJ2-3, with D possibly TRBD1 on 6 matching bases. Trimming removed 0 bases at V and 0 bases at J, with 12 bases between. Germline V lookup: CDR1 KGHDR, CDR2 SFDVKD. The CDR3 runs to 17 residues. The CDR3 bases are TGTGCCACCAGTGATTTGCGCGGACAGTCTAGCACAGATACGCAGTATTTT. This gives the protein CATSDLRGQSSTDTQYF.

The chain uses TRBV10-3 and TRBJ2-7; possibly TRBD1 for D (7 bases). From germline, CDR1 is ENHRY and CDR2 SYGVKD. V lost 8 bases and J 0 bases, leaving 11 bases between the germline ends. CDR3 length: 13 residues. The CDR3 here is CAIGGTVSYEQYF. The CDR3, as DNA: TGTGCCATCGGCGGGACAGTCTCCTACGAGCAGTACTTC.

CDR3 sequence: CALTGELFF. The CDR3 DNA reads as TGTGCCCTCACCGGGGAGCTGTTTTTT. J is TRBJ2-2 and V is TRBV11-2; no clear D gene. The CDR3 runs to 9 residues. Trimming took off 11 bases at V and 4 bases at J, with 2 bases between the two ends. Germline CDR1 and CDR2: SGHAT and FQNNGV. Filled out from reference TRBV11-2 and TRBJ2-2, the complete variable domain reads EAGVAQSPRYKIIEKRQSVAFWCNPISGHATLYWYQQILGQGPKLLIQFQNNGVVDDSQLPKDRFSAERLKGVDSTLKIQPAKLEDSAVYLCALTGELFFGEGSRLTVL.

The chain couples TRBV28 to TRBJ1-1; D ambiguous. This CDR3 comprises 17 residues. Trimming pared 1 base from V and 2 bases from J, leaving 17 bases between. CDR1 is MDHEN and CDR2 is SYDVKM in the germline V gene. The DNA for the CDR3 is TGTGCCAGCAGTTTATTGCCTGACGGGTTTATCAACACTGAAGCTTTCTTT. Protein sequence: CASSLLPDGFINTEAFF.

The V and J genes are TRBV28 and TRBJ1-1; D not certain. The CDR3 spans 13 residues. Germline assignment: CDR1 MDHEN and CDR2 SYDVKM. Between the trimmed V and J ends, which lost 7 bases and 3 bases, there was a span of 12 bases. The CDR3 protein is CASIEGADTEAFF. DNA for the CDR3: TGTGCCAGCATCGAGGGTGCGGACACTGAAGCTTTCTTT.

The chain joins TRBV5-1 to TRBJ1-1; a weak D match, TRBD1 (6 bases). V was cut by 0 bases and J by 4 bases, with 13 bases left in between. The CDR3 has 15 amino acids. Germline V gene lookup returns CDR1 SGHRS and CDR2 YFSETQ. For the CDR3, the DNA is TGCGCCAGCAGCTTGGCCATCGGGGGGGCCACTGAAGCTTTCTTT. It is translated as CASSLAIGGATEAFF.

Here the CDR3 DNA reads TGTGCCAGTAGTATTAACGGGAACACTGAAGCTTTCTTT. Protein product: CASSINGNTEAFF. The genes are TRBV19 and TRBJ1-1; D is ambiguous. There are 13 residues in the CDR3. The V and J ends lost 3 bases and 1 base respectively, with 6 bases between them. CDR1 is LNHDA and CDR2 is SQIVND in the germline V gene (reference sequence). Full variable domain (outside the CDR3, taken from reference TRBV19 and TRBJ1-1): DGGITQSPKYLFRKEGQNVTLSCEQNLNHDAMYWYRQDPGQGLRLIYYSQIVNDFQKGDIAEGYSVSREKKESFPLTVTSAQKNPTAFYLCASSINGNTEAFFGQGTRLTVV.

CDR3 nucleotide sequence: TGTGCCAGTAGTAGGACTAGCGGGAGTGAGGGTACAGATACGCAGTATTTT. It specifies CASSRTSGSEGTDTQYF. This chain uses TRBV19 with TRBJ2-3, with TRBD2 identical over 13 bases. This CDR3 is built from 17 residues. With 4 bases clipped from V and 3 bases from J, the junction kept 7 bases outside the gene matches. Per germline, CDR1 LNHDA and CDR2 SQIVND (reference sequence). Supplemented by reference TRBV19 and TRBJ2-3, the full variable domain reads DGGITQSPKYLFRKEGQNVTLSCEQNLNHDAMYWYRQDPGQGLRLIYYSQIVNDFQKGDIAEGYSVSREKKESFPLTVTSAQKNPTAFYLCASSRTSGSEGTDTQYFGPGTRLTVL.

This chain connects TRBV19 to TRBJ1-3; 7 bases agree with TRBD1. Trimming at V came to 4 bases and at J to 4 bases, leaving 10 bases not matched to a gene. The CDR3 contains 16 residues. Germline values: CDR1 LNHDA, CDR2 SQIVND (reference sequence). The CDR3 bases are TGTGCCAGTAGTACCCAGACAGGGTTGGAAGGAAACACCATATATTTT. Translation gives CASSTQTGLEGNTIYF.